This entry features one T cell receptor beta chain sequence. Its antigen is not yet known. Base qualities are not at hand, and no much larger clone is one base apart. The receptor library was made with the immunoSEQ multiplex PCR assay. TCRdb retrieved this table from immuneACCESS and kept in-frame rearrangements only. Not all clones are present; in checked studies, unresolved V genes account for under half, and no reason is known for the remainder. Recorded for this sample are around 6,400 clones; roughly 86% of them occurred a single time. The leading ten clones occupy about 3% of the sample. These data belong to a study of tumor T cells in aggressive B-cell lymphoma (dated by TCRdb to the late 2010s). The specimen sequenced was tumor tissue. This sequence originates from an adult with diffuse large B cell lymphoma. Some clones in this sample may be carry-over from other donors' samples.

The CDR3 loop reads CATSSERDRGDYEQYF. The DNA sequence reads TGTGCCACCAGCAGTGAGAGGGACAGGGGGGACTACGAGCAGTACTTC. Recombination joined TRBV15 with TRBJ2-7; a stretch of 11 junction bases matches TRBD1. From the germline V gene (reference sequence), CDR1 is LNHNV and CDR2 is YYDKDF. Germline trimming amounts to 3 bases on V and 3 bases on J, with 7 as the count of junction bases outside the gene matches. The CDR3, from cysteine to phenylalanine, totals 16 residues. The CDR3 DNA has 48 bases and is translated from base 1. Where the CDR3 stops, the reference TRBV15 and TRBJ2-7 genes take over; the full variable domain is DAMVIQNPRYQVTQFGKPVTLSCSQTLNHNVMYWYQQKSSQAPKLLFHYYDKDFNNEADTPDNFQSRRPNTSFCFLDIRSPGLGDTAMYLCATSSERDRGDYEQYFGPGTRLTVT.